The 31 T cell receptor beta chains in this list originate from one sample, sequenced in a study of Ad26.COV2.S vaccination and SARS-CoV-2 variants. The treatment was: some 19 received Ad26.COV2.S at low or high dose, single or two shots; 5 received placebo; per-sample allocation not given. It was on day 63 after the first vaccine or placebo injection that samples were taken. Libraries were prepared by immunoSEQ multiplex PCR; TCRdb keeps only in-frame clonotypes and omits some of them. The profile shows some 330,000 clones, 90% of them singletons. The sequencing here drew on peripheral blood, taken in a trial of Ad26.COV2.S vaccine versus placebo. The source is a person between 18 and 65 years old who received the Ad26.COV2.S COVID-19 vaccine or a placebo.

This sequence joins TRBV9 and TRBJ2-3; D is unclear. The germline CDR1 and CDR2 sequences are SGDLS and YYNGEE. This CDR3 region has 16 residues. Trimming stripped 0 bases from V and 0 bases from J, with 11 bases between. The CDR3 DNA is TGTGCCAGCAGCGTAGGGTGGATTTCTAGCACAGATACGCAGTATTTT. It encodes CASSVGWISSTDTQYF.

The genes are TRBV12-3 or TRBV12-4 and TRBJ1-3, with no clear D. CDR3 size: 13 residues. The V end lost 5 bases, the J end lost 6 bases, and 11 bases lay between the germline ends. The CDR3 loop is CASSHSRENTIYF. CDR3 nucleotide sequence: TGTGCCAGCAGTCACTCGAGAGAAAACACCATATATTTT.

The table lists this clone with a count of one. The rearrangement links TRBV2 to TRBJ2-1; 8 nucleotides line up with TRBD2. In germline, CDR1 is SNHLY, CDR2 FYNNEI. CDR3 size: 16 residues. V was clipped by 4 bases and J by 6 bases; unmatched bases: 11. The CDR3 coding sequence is TGTGCCAGCAGTGCGGATAGCGGGGCCAAGAGCAATGAGCAGTTCTTC. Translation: CASSADSGAKSNEQFF.

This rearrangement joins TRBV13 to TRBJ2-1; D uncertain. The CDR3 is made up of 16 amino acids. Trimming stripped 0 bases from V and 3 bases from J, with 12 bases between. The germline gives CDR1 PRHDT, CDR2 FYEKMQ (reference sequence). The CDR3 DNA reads TGTGCCAGCAGCTTAGGTTCCCGAAACTACTACAATGAGCAGTTCTTC. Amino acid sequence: CASSLGSRNYYNEQFF. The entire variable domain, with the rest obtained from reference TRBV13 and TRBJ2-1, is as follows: AAGVIQSPRHLIKEKRETATLKCYPIPRHDTVYWYQQGPGQDPQFLISFYEKMQSDKGSIPDRFSAQQFSDYHSELNMSSLELGDSALYFCASSLGSRNYYNEQFFGPGTRLTVL.

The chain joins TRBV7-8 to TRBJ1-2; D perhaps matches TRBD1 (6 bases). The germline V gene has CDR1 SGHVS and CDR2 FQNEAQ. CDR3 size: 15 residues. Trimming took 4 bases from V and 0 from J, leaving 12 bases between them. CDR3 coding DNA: TGTGCCAGCAGCTCCTCGACAGGAGCTAACTATGGCTACACCTTC. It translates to CASSSSTGANYGYTF. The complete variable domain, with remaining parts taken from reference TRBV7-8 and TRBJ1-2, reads GAGVSQSPRYKVAKRGQDVALRCDPISGHVSLFWYQQALGQGPEFLTYFQNEAQLDKSGLPSDRFFAERPEGSVSTLKIQRTQQEDSAVYLCASSSSTGANYGYTFGSGTRLTVV.

CDR3 sequence reads: CASSEAGAVEKLFF. CDR3 DNA sequence: TGTGCCAGCAGTGAAGCGGGGGCGGTTGAAAAACTGTTTTTT. The V gene is TRBV25-1, the J gene TRBJ1-4, with a tentative D call TRBD1 (6 bases). The CDR3 is 14 residues long. Trimming cost V 2 bases and J 7 bases, with 11 bases left between them. Germline CDR1 and CDR2: MGHDK and SYGVNS.

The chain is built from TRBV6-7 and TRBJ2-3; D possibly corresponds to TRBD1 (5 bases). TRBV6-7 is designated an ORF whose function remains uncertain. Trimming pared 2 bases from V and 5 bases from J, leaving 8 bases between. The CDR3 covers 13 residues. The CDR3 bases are TGTGCCAGCAGTTACCCTCAGGGAGATACGCAGTATTTT. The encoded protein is CASSYPQGDTQYF.

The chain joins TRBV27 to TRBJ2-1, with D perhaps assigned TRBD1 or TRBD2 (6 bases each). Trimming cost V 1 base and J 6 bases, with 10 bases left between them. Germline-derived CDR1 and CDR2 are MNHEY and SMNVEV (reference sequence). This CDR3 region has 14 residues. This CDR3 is CASSLYRGANEQFF. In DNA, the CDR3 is TGTGCCAGCAGTTTATATAGGGGGGCCAATGAGCAGTTCTTC.

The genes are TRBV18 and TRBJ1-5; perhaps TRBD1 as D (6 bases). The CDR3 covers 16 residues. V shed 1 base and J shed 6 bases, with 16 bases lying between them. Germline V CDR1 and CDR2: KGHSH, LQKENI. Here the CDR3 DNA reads TGTGCCAGCTCACCACTTCAAGGGGGAAAGGGTCAGCCCCAGCATTTT. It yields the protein CASSPLQGGKGQPQHF.

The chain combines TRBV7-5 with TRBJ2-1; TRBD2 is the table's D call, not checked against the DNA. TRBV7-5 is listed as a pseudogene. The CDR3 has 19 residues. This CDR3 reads CARSLRKSGRNDSYNEQFF. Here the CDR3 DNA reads TGTGCCAGAAGCTTAAGAAAAAGCGGGAGAAATGATTCCTACAATGAGCAGTTCTTC.

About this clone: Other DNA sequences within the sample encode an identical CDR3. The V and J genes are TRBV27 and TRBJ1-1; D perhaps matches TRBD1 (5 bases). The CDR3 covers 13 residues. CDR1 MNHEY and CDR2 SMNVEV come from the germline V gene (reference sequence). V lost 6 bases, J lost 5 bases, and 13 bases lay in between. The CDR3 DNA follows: TGTGCCAGCAGCTTCCCCGGGGGGACTGAAGCTTTCTTT. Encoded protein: CASSFPGGTEAFF.

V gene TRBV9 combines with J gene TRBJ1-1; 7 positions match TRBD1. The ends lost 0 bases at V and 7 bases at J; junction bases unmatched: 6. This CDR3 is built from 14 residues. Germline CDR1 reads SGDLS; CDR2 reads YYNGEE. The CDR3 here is CASSVALTGNEAFF. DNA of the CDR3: TGTGCCAGCAGCGTAGCCCTGACAGGGAATGAAGCTTTCTTT.

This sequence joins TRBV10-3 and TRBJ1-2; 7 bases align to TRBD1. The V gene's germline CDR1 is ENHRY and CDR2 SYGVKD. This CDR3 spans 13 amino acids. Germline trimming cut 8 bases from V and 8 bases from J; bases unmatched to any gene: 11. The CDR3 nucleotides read TGTGCCATCTCTGTCCAGGGGGATTGGGGCTACACCTTC. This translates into CAISVQGDWGYTF.

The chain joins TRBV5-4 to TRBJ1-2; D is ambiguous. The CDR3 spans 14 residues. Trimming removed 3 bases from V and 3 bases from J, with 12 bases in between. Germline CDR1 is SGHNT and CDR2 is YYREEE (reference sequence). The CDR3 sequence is CASSWGASDYGYTF. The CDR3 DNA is TGTGCCAGCAGCTGGGGAGCATCCGACTATGGCTACACCTTC.

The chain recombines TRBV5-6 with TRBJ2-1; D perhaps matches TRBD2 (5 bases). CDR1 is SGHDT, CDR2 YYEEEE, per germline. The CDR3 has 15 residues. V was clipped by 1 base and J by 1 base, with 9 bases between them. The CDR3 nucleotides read TGTGCCAGCAGCTTGTACGGGAAATCCTACAATGAGCAGTTCTTC. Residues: CASSLYGKSYNEQFF. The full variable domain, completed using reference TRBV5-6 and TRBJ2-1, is DAGVTQSPTHLIKTRGQQVTLRCSPKSGHDTVSWYQQALGQGPQFIFQYYEEEERQRGNFPDRFSGHQFPNYSSELNVNALLLGDSALYLCASSLYGKSYNEQFFGPGTRLTVL.

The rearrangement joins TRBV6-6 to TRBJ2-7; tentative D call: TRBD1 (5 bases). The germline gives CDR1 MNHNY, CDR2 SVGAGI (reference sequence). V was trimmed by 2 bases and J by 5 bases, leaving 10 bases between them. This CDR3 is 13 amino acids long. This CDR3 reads CASSYADNHEQYV. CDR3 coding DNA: TGTGCCAGCAGTTACGCGGACAACCACGAGCAGTACGTC.

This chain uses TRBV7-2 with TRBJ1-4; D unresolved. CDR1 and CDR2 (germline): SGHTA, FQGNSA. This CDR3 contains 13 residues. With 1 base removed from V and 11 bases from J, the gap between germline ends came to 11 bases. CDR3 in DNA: TGTGCCAGCAGCTTAGATCATTATGGGAAACTGTTTTTT. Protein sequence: CASSLDHYGKLFF. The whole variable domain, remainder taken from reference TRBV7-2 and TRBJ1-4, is GAGVSQSPSNKVTEKGKDVELRCDPISGHTALYWYRQSLGQGLEFLIYFQGNSAPDKSGLPSDRFSAERTGGSVSTLTIQRTQQEDSAVYLCASSLDHYGKLFFGSGTQLSVL.

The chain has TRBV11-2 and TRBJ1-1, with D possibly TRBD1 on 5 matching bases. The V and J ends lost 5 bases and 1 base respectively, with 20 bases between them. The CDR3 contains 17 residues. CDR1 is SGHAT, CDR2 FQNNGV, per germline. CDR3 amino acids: CASSPPRPEGRNTEAFF. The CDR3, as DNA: TGTGCCAGCAGCCCACCTAGGCCCGAGGGGAGGAACACTGAAGCTTTCTTT.

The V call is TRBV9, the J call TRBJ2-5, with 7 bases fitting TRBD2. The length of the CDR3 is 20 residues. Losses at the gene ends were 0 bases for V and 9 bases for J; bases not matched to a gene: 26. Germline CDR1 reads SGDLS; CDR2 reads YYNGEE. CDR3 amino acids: CASSVAPHLGSGIDPDPQYF. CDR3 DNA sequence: TGTGCCAGCAGCGTAGCCCCCCATTTAGGAAGCGGGATAGATCCTGATCCCCAGTACTTC.

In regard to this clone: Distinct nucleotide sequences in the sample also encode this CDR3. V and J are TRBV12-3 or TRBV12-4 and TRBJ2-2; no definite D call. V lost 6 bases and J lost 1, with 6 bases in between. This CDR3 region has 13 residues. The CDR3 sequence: CASSPGNTGELFF. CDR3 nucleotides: TGTGCCAGCAGCCCCGGGAACACCGGGGAGCTGTTTTTT.

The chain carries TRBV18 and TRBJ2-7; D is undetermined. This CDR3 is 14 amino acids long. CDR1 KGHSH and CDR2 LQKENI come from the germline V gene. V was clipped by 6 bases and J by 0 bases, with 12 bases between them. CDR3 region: CASSPNYSSYEQYF. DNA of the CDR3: TGTGCCAGCTCGCCAAATTATAGCTCCTACGAGCAGTACTTC. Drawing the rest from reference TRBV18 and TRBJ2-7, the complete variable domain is NAGVMQNPRHLVRRRGQEARLRCSPMKGHSHVYWYRQLPEEGLKFMVYLQKENIIDESGMPKERFSAEFPKEGPSILRIQQVVRGDSAAYFCASSPNYSSYEQYFGPGTRLTVT.

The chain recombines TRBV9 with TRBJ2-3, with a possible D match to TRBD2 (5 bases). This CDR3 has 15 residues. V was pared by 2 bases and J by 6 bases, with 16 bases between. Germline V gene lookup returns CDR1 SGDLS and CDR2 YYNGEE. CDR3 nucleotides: TGTGCCAGCAGCGTGGCGGGCCGAGTGTCGGATACGCAGTATTTT. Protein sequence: CASSVAGRVSDTQYF.

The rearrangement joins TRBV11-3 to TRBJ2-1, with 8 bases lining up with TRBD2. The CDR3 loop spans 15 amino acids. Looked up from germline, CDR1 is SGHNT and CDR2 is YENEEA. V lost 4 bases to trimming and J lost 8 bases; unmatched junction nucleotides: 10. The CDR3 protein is CASSYRGGSLDEQFF. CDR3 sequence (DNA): TGTGCCAGCAGCTACCGGGGGGGGAGTTTAGATGAGCAGTTCTTC.

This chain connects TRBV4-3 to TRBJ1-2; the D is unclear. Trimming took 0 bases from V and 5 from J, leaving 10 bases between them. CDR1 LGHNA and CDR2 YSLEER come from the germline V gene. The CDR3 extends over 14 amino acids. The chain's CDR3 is CASSQEFAEYGYTF. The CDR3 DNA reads TGCGCCAGCAGCCAAGAGTTCGCAGAATATGGCTACACCTTC.

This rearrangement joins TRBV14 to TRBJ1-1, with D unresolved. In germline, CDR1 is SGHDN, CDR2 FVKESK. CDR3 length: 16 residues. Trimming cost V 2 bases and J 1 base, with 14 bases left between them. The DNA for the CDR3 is TGTGCCAGCAGCCAACTCGGCGTTAGATCGAACACTGAAGCTTTCTTT. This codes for CASSQLGVRSNTEAFF.

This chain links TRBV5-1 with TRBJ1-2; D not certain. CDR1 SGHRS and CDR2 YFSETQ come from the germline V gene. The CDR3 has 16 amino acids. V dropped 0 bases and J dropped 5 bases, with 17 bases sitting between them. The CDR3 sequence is CASSLDEGGVSYGYTF. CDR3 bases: TGCGCCAGCAGCTTGGATGAGGGTGGGGTGTCTTATGGCTACACCTTC. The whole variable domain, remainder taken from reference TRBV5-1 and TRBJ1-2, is KAGVTQTPRYLIKTRGQQVTLSCSPISGHRSVSWYQQTPGQGLQFLFEYFSETQRNKGNFPGRFSGRQFSNSRSEMNVSTLELGDSALYLCASSLDEGGVSYGYTFGSGTRLTVV.

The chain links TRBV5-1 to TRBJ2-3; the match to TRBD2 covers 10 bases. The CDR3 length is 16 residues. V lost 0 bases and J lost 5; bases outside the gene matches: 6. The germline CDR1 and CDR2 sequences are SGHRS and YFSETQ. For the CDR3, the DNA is TGCGCCAGCAGCTTGGAGCTAGCGGGAGCTGGAGATACGCAGTATTTT. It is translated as CASSLELAGAGDTQYF.

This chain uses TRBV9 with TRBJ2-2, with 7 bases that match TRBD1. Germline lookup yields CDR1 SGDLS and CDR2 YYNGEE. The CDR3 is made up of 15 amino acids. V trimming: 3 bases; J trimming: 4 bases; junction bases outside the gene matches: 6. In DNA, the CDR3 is TGTGCCAGCAGCGCCTCCGGGACAGCCACCGGGGAGCTGTTTTTT. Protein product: CASSASGTATGELFF.

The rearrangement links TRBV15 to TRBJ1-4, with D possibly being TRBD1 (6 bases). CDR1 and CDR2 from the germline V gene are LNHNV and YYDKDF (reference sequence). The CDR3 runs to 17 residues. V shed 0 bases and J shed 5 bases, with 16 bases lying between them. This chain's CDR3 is CATSRDGLRGGNEKLFF. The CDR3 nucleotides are TGTGCCACCAGCAGAGACGGTCTCAGGGGCGGGAATGAAAAACTGTTTTTT.

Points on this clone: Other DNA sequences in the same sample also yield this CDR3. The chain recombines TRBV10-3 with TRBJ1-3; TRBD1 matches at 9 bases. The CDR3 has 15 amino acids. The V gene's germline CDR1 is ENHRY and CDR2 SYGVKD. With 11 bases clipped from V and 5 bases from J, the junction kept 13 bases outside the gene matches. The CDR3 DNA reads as TGTGCCTCGGGGGGGGACAGGGCCTCAAGAAACACCATATATTTT. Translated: CASGGDRASRNTIYF.

CDR3 sequence reads: CASSQVTVSPHHYYNEQFF. In DNA form, the CDR3 reads TGTGCCAGCAGCCAGGTCACGGTCTCGCCCCATCACTACTACAATGAGCAGTTCTTC. This rearrangement joins TRBV3-1 (or the pseudogene TRBV3-2) to TRBJ2-1; D is ambiguous. Looked up from germline, CDR1 is LGHDT and CDR2 is YNNKEL (reference sequence). The V gene lost 3 bases and the J gene lost 3 bases, with 24 bases spanning the gap. The CDR3 sequence is 19 residues long.